Below are 24 T cell receptor beta chains sequenced from a single sample in a study of T cells in pancreatic ductal adenocarcinoma. The selected patients with pancreatic ductal adenocarcinoma had surgery but no neoadjuvant therapy. Only in-frame clones appear in the TCRdb table, and some are missing; sequencing was by immunoSEQ multiplex PCR. This repertoire shows roughly 100,000 clones, roughly 96% found once; its top ten account for roughly 3%. Sample: PBMCs. These receptors all stem from a human donor with pancreatic ductal adenocarcinoma.

This rearrangement joins TRBV10-2 to TRBJ2-7; 7 bases are shared with TRBD1. Per the germline V gene, CDR1 is WSHSY and CDR2 is SAAADI. The CDR3 runs 11 residues. J gave up 6 bases and V 9 bases, and 5 bases lay outside the gene matches. Here the CDR3 reads CASAAGGEQYF. The DNA for the CDR3 is TGCGCCAGTGCGGCAGGGGGCGAGCAGTACTTC.

This chain links TRBV9 with TRBJ2-2, with a tentative D call TRBD2 (6 bases). V lost 1 base to trimming and J lost 2 bases, with 9 bases between them. The CDR3 is made up of 15 amino acids. Germline assignment: CDR1 SGDLS and CDR2 YYNGEE. CDR3 DNA: TGTGCCAGCAGCGTACTAGCGACTAACACCGGGGAGCTGTTTTTT. It encodes CASSVLATNTGELFF.

The chain recombines TRBV11-2 with TRBJ1-4, with D tentatively TRBD1 (5 bases). V was shortened by 4 bases and J by 7 bases, with 16 bases between the two germline ends. Germline V CDR1 and CDR2: SGHAT, FQNNGV. The length of the CDR3 is 15 residues. CDR3 protein: CASSSSAGGGEKLFF. In DNA form, the CDR3 reads TGTGCCAGCAGCTCCTCGGCGGGGGGGGGTGAAAAACTGTTTTTT.

The chain recombines TRBV11-2 with TRBJ2-4; D may be TRBD1 (5 bases). Germline CDR1 is SGHAT and CDR2 is FQNNGV. This CDR3 is built from 17 residues. Trimming stripped 0 bases from V and 9 bases from J, with 21 bases between. The CDR3 DNA reads TGTGCCAGCAGCTTAGATTTCGCGACAGAAGCACGAACCATTCAGTACTTC. This codes for CASSLDFATEARTIQYF.

CDR3 in amino acids: CASSQDPGMRPEKLFF. DNA of the CDR3: TGCGCCAGCAGCCAAGATCCAGGGATGCGGCCTGAAAAACTGTTTTTT. This chain joins TRBV4-3 and TRBJ1-4; the D gene is possibly TRBD1 (5 bases). Trimming pared 0 bases from V and 7 bases from J, leaving 15 bases between. The CDR3 has 16 amino acids. Germline CDR1 and CDR2: LGHNA and YSLEER.

The J gene is TRBJ2-2, the V gene TRBV27, with D possibly matching TRBD1 (5 bases). The V end was cut by 10 bases, the J end by 5 bases, with 17 bases between. Looked up from germline, CDR1 is MNHEY and CDR2 is SMNVEV (reference sequence). This CDR3 comprises 14 residues. CDR3 amino acids: CATETRKGTGELFF. CDR3 in DNA: TGTGCCACCGAAACCCGGAAGGGGACCGGGGAGCTGTTTTTT.

J is TRBJ2-5 and V is TRBV6-5; the match to TRBD1 covers 8 bases. CDR1 is MNHEY, CDR2 SVGAGI, per germline. The CDR3 is 13 residues long. Germline trimming cut 5 bases from V and 5 bases from J; bases unmatched to any gene: 4. The CDR3, as DNA: TGTGCCAGCAGTCCAGGGGGCCGGGAGACCCAGTACTTC. Amino acid sequence: CASSPGGRETQYF.

The V call is TRBV19, the J call TRBJ2-4, with D unclear. Trimming pared 5 bases from V and 6 bases from J, leaving 11 bases between. Looked up from germline, CDR1 is LNHDA and CDR2 is SQIVND (reference sequence). There are 13 residues in the CDR3. The CDR3 region is CASSLSLGNIQYF. As DNA, the CDR3 is TGTGCCAGTAGTCTTAGCCTCGGAAACATTCAGTACTTC.

This clone appeared a single time. This rearrangement joins TRBV2 to TRBJ2-5; 7 bases match TRBD1. The CDR3 loop spans 15 amino acids. The germline CDR1 and CDR2 sequences are SNHLY and FYNNEI. With V trimmed by 5 bases and J by 5 bases, 11 bases remained unmatched. The CDR3: CASSYSEGAGETQYF. CDR3 coding DNA: TGTGCCAGCAGTTATTCCGAGGGGGCCGGGGAGACCCAGTACTTC.

The gene calls are TRBV5-1 and TRBJ2-1; D possibly corresponds to TRBD2 (5 bases). Germline V gene lookup returns CDR1 SGHRS and CDR2 YFSETQ. This CDR3 is 12 amino acids long. Trimming removed 3 bases at V and 7 bases at J, with 8 bases between. The CDR3 sequence: CASSSGSNEQFF. As DNA, the CDR3 is TGCGCCAGCAGCTCTGGGAGTAATGAGCAGTTCTTC.

V and J are TRBV19 and TRBJ1-5, with D maybe TRBD1 (5 bases). Germline CDR1 is LNHDA and CDR2 is SQIVND (reference sequence). The CDR3 has 15 residues. Between the trimmed V and J ends, which lost 3 bases and 2 bases, there was a span of 11 bases. The CDR3 protein is CASSMRGLGNQPQHF. The CDR3 DNA is TGTGCCAGTAGTATGCGGGGCTTGGGCAATCAGCCCCAGCATTTT.

This sequence joins TRBV7-2 and TRBJ1-2, with D possibly being TRBD1 (6 bases). This CDR3 comprises 13 residues. Trimming pared 5 bases from V and 4 bases from J, leaving 11 bases between. Germline assignment: CDR1 SGHTA and CDR2 FQGNSA. Written as DNA, the CDR3 is TGTGCCAGCAGCCAGGGGCTGGGCTATGGCTACACCTTC. Amino acid sequence: CASSQGLGYGYTF.

The rearrangement uses TRBV5-6 and TRBJ1-5, with 8 bases fitting TRBD1. Germline V lookup: CDR1 SGHDT, CDR2 YYEEEE. The CDR3 runs to 15 residues. The V and J ends lost 4 bases and 3 bases, in that order; junction bases with no gene match: 6. The CDR3 sequence: CASSQGQGVNQPQHF. The CDR3 nucleotides read TGTGCCAGCAGCCAAGGACAGGGAGTCAATCAGCCCCAGCATTTT.

CDR3 bases: TGTGCCTGGAGGGGAGGGACAGGGGAATTTAGCAATCAGCCCCAGCATTTT. It is translated as CAWRGGTGEFSNQPQHF. The gene calls are TRBV30 and TRBJ1-5; 10 bases are a match to TRBD1. V gave up 3 bases and J gave up 0 bases; unmatched junction bases: 8. This CDR3 spans 17 amino acids. Germline loops: CDR1 GTSNPN, CDR2 SVGIG (reference sequence).

This clone showed up just once. The chain couples TRBV6-5 to TRBJ1-2; D is possibly TRBD1 (6 bases). Trimming removed 4 bases at V and 3 bases at J, with 12 bases between. The CDR3 extends over 14 amino acids. The V gene's germline CDR1 is MNHEY and CDR2 SVGAGI. The CDR3 loop is CASSSEQGDYGYTF. Here the CDR3 DNA reads TGTGCCAGCAGTTCGGAACAGGGAGACTATGGCTACACCTTC.

The rearrangement joins TRBV27 to TRBJ2-1; D remains ambiguous. CDR3 length: 15 residues. Trimming removed 3 bases from V and 4 bases from J, with 13 bases in between. Germline-derived CDR1 and CDR2 are MNHEY and SMNVEV (reference sequence). CDR3 nucleotide sequence: TGTGCCAGCAGTTTCGAGCGACCTGATTACAATGAGCAGTTCTTC. Its translation is CASSFERPDYNEQFF.

The V call is TRBV6-6, the J call TRBJ2-1; D is undetermined. V lost 0 bases to trimming and J lost 3 bases, with 9 bases between them. Germline CDR1 reads MNHNY; CDR2 reads SVGAGI (reference sequence). The CDR3 has 15 residues. DNA for the CDR3: TGTGCCAGCAGTTACTCATCAGAGGTCTACAATGAGCAGTTCTTC. It encodes CASSYSSEVYNEQFF.

CDR3: CSAGGGSTLTDTQYF. CDR3 sequence (DNA): TGCAGCGCCGGGGGGGGAAGTACGCTCACAGATACGCAGTATTTT. The chain joins TRBV29-1 to TRBJ2-3; 8 bases are a match to TRBD2. The CDR3 is 15 amino acids. Germline CDR1 is SQVTM and CDR2 is ANQGSEA. The J segment lost 2 bases and the V segment lost 7 bases, leaving 11 bases of the junction unmatched.

This clone was seen only once. The CDR3 is CASSALAKNIQYF. The CDR3 bases are TGTGCCAGCAGTGCGTTAGCCAAAAACATTCAGTACTTC. The chain employs TRBV2 and TRBJ2-4; D not resolved. V was shortened by 4 bases and J by 0 bases, with 4 bases between the two germline ends. This CDR3 spans 13 amino acids. Germline assignment: CDR1 SNHLY and CDR2 FYNNEI.

This clone was detected only once. The V gene is TRBV20-1, the J gene TRBJ2-7, with 7 bases fitting TRBD1. This CDR3 region has 11 residues. V lost 5 bases, J lost 4 bases, and 2 bases stayed unmatched. The germline V gene has CDR1 DFQATT and CDR2 SNEGSKA (reference sequence). CDR3 coding DNA: TGCAGTGCTGACAGGGCTTACGAGCAGTACTTC. This sequence encodes CSADRAYEQYF.

The rearrangement joins TRBV6-7 to TRBJ2-5, with TRBD1 identical over 7 bases. TRBV6-7 is filed as an ORF, its function uncertain. V shed 6 bases, J shed 3 bases, and the junction held 13 bases outside the gene matches. This CDR3 contains 16 residues. CDR3 in amino acids: CASSHPRQGEEETQYF. CDR3 in DNA: TGTGCCAGCAGCCACCCCAGACAGGGAGAAGAAGAGACCCAGTACTTC.

In this sample, this clone turned up once. The J gene is TRBJ2-5, the V gene TRBV7-9, with 9 bases aligning to TRBD1. CDR3 size: 16 residues. Germline lookup yields CDR1 SEHNR and CDR2 FQNEAQ (reference sequence). With V trimmed by 5 bases and J by 5 bases, 12 bases remained unmatched. The CDR3 sequence: CASSLALTGGRETQYF. The CDR3, as DNA: TGTGCCAGCAGCCTCGCCCTGACAGGGGGAAGGGAGACCCAGTACTTC.

V and J are TRBV7-2 and TRBJ1-2, with D unresolved. CDR3 length: 12 amino acids. CDR1 and CDR2 (germline): SGHTA, FQGNSA. Trimming pared 4 bases from V and 8 bases from J, leaving 11 bases between. CDR3 in DNA: TGTGCCAGCAGCTCATCCTATCGCGGCTACACCTTC. It is translated as CASSSSYRGYTF.

The chain has TRBV7-2 and TRBJ2-7; D may be TRBD2 (6 bases). Per germline, CDR1 SGHTA and CDR2 FQGNSA. V was trimmed by 2 bases and J by 2 bases, leaving 13 bases between them. CDR3 length: 15 amino acids. CDR3 nucleotide sequence: TGTGCCAGCAGCTTAAGACTAGGGGACGCCTACGAGCAGTACTTC. Translating it yields CASSLRLGDAYEQYF.